A selection of T cell receptor beta chains follows, all from one sample in a study of shared clonotypes between healthy human individuals. Libraries were prepared by immunoSEQ multiplex PCR; TCRdb keeps only in-frame clonotypes and omits some of them. The sample lists approximately 1,500,000 clones, roughly 98% seen once, with around 0.45% in the top ten. Sequencing was done on a sample of naive CD4+ T cells sorted from blood. The origin of the receptors is a man aged 25 to 45 in good health. CDR3s include the opening cysteine and the closing phenylalanine or tryptophan. A D gene is named only where the DNA matches it firmly. Part of the rows lack a size; the others show once, few, many or a class for expanded clones.

j_call v_call clone_size d_call cdr3_aa cdr3_nt
TRBJ1-1 TRBV25-1 - - CASSRGTEAFF TGTGCCAGCAGCAGAGGCACTGAAGCTTTCTTT
TRBJ2-2 TRBV29-1 - TRBD2 CSGLADYTGELFF TGCAGCGGACTAGCGGATTACACCGGGGAGCTGTTTTTT
TRBJ1-4 TRBV5-1 - TRBD1 CASSIQGRDEKLFF TGCGCCAGCAGCATACAGGGGAGAGATGAAAAACTGTTTTTT
TRBJ1-5 TRBV7-2 few - CASSFGRQPQHF TGTGCCAGCAGCTTTGGAAGACAGCCCCAGCATTTT
TRBJ2-7 TRBV2 - - CASGGPGKQYF TGTGCCAGCGGTGGGCCCGGTAAGCAGTACTTC
TRBJ2-1 TRBV27 - - CASSFATPNEQFF TGTGCCAGCAGTTTCGCCACACCAAATGAGCAGTTCTTC
TRBJ2-2 TRBV15 once - CATEGNLGTGELFF TGTGCCACCGAAGGGAATCTGGGCACCGGGGAGCTGTTTTTT
TRBJ2-5 TRBV29-1 - - CSIGGGNQETQYF TGCAGCATCGGAGGCGGCAACCAAGAGACCCAGTACTTC
TRBJ2-7 TRBV9 once TRBD1 CASSAVSGQGGEQYF TGTGCCAGCAGCGCAGTATCCGGACAGGGGGGCGAGCAGTACTTC
TRBJ2-4 TRBV15 - - CATSAQTGTTLQYF TGTGCCACCAGCGCACAAACCGGGACAACACTTCAGTACTTC
TRBJ2-3 TRBV4-1 - TRBD2 CASSQTSGTRGRPSTDTQYF TGCGCCAGCAGCCAGACTAGCGGGACGAGAGGTAGACCTAGCACAGATACGCAGTATTTT
TRBJ2-7 TRBV5-1 - - CASSLNRVGYEQYF TGCGCCAGCAGCTTGAACAGGGTTGGATACGAGCAGTACTTC
TRBJ2-7 TRBV9 - TRBD2 CASSVAGTSGSEQYF TGTGCCAGCAGCGTAGCCGGGACTAGCGGGAGCGAGCAGTACTTC
TRBJ1-1 TRBV19 - - CASSIGRGGAEAFF TGTGCCAGTAGTATAGGTCGGGGCGGAGCTGAAGCTTTCTTT
TRBJ2-3 TRBV2 - TRBD2 CASMGAGGGDTQYF TGTGCCAGCATGGGAGCGGGAGGGGGGGATACGCAGTATTTT
TRBJ2-5 TRBV11-3 once - CASSGGTQGAQYF TGTGCCAGCAGCGGTGGGACCCAAGGGGCCCAGTACTTC
TRBJ2-1 TRBV7-9 - - CASSLARWYYNEQFF TGTGCCAGCAGCTTAGCCAGGTGGTACTACAATGAGCAGTTCTTC
TRBJ2-5 TRBV6-1 - TRBD1 CASSEATGGWETQYF TGTGCCAGCAGTGAAGCGACAGGGGGCTGGGAGACCCAGTACTTC
TRBJ2-1 TRBV2 - - CASSEPWEAEQFF TGTGCCAGCAGTGAACCGTGGGAGGCTGAGCAGTTCTTC
TRBJ2-1 TRBV18 once TRBD2 CASSPSTGLAASGEQFF TGTGCCAGCTCACCAAGCACGGGACTAGCGGCAAGCGGTGAGCAGTTCTTC
TRBJ2-1 TRBV11-2 - TRBD2 CASSLGLAGGHEQFF TGTGCCAGCAGCTTAGGTCTAGCGGGAGGGCATGAGCAGTTCTTC
TRBJ1-1 TRBV6-4 once - CASSLALNTEAFF TGTGCCAGCAGTTTGGCCCTGAACACTGAAGCTTTCTTT
TRBJ2-7 TRBV19 - - CASSGFRGTYEQYF TGTGCCAGTAGTGGCTTTCGGGGTACCTACGAGCAGTACTTC
TRBJ2-1 TRBV15 - - CATSRDWASDAFF TGTGCCACCAGCAGAGATTGGGCTAGCGACGCGTTCTTC
TRBJ1-5 TRBV19 - - CASSIMFQGGQPQHF TGTGCCAGTAGTATAATGTTCCAGGGCGGTCAGCCCCAGCATTTT
TRBJ2-1 TRBV19 - TRBD1 CATVPTGRGDEQFF TGTGCCACCGTCCCGACAGGGCGTGGGGATGAGCAGTTCTTC
TRBJ1-4 TRBV19 - - CASRNMGLRDEKLFF TGTGCCAGTCGTAACATGGGTCTGCGGGATGAAAAACTGTTTTTT
TRBJ1-1 TRBV6-5 - - CASSSPPNTEAFF TGTGCCAGCAGTTCCCCCCCGAACACTGAAGCTTTCTTT
TRBJ2-3 TRBV4-1 - - CASSQAIASGWGSDTQYF TGCGCCAGCAGCCAAGCCATAGCGTCTGGTTGGGGATCAGATACGCAGTATTTT
TRBJ1-3 TRBV7-8 - - CASSGSFAGNTIYF TGTGCCAGCAGCGGGTCCTTCGCTGGAAACACCATATATTTT
TRBJ2-1 TRBV9 - - CASSFSSGQSYNEQFF TGTGCCAGCAGCTTTTCCTCCGGGCAGTCCTACAATGAGCAGTTCTTC
TRBJ1-5 TRBV7-9 - TRBD1 CASSLGRDRGTDSNQPQHF TGTGCCAGCAGCTTAGGGCGGGACAGGGGGACGGATAGCAATCAGCCCCAGCATTTT
TRBJ1-4 TRBV5-1 - - CASSLLPGPPTNEKLFF TGCGCCAGCAGCTTACTCCCGGGCCCTCCAACTAATGAAAAACTGTTTTTT
TRBJ1-5 TRBV27 - - CASSTDRNQPQHF TGTGCCAGCAGTACCGACAGGAATCAGCCCCAGCATTTT
TRBJ2-2 TRBV10-3 once TRBD2 CALGGAGGSGELFF TGTGCCCTGGGCGGAGCGGGAGGTTCCGGGGAGCTGTTTTTT
TRBJ1-4 TRBV7-2 - - CASSLGRHEKLFF TGTGCCAGCAGCTTAGGACGCCATGAAAAACTGTTTTTT
TRBJ1-5 TRBV28 - TRBD1 CASRTRGLPTSTQHF TGTGCCAGCAGAACCAGGGGGCTACCTACTTCGACCCAGCATTTT
TRBJ1-1 TRBV29-1 - - CSVIGHEKTEAFF TGCAGCGTTATAGGCCACGAAAAGACTGAAGCTTTCTTT
TRBJ1-4 TRBV18 - TRBD1 CASSPVGQAAEKLFF TGTGCCAGCTCACCAGTAGGACAGGCGGCTGAAAAACTGTTTTTT
TRBJ2-7 TRBV28 once - CASSSGSELAEQYF TGTGCCAGCAGTAGCGGTAGCGAGCTTGCTGAGCAGTACTTC
TRBJ1-2 TRBV28 - TRBD1 CASSFRDRTNYGYTF TGTGCCAGCAGTTTCCGGGACAGGACTAACTATGGCTACACCTTC
TRBJ2-1 TRBV11-2 - TRBD2 CASSLVGRAYNEQFF TGTGCCAGCAGCTTAGTCGGGAGGGCCTACAATGAGCAGTTCTTC
TRBJ2-7 TRBV15 - TRBD2 CATSSTSGTSHPYEQYF TGTGCCACCAGCAGTACTAGCGGGACCAGTCACCCCTACGAGCAGTACTTC
TRBJ2-7 TRBV5-5 few - CASSSPSRSEQYF TGTGCCAGCAGCTCCCCTTCAAGGAGCGAGCAGTACTTC
TRBJ2-1 TRBV5-1 - - CASSLESGEQFF TGCGCCAGCAGCTTGGAGTCAGGGGAGCAGTTCTTC
TRBJ2-5 TRBV11-2 - - CASMTSQVGGETQYF TGTGCCAGCATGACCTCACAGGTGGGGGGAGAGACCCAGTACTTC
TRBJ2-1 TRBV30 - TRBD2 CAWSANTREYNEQFF TGTGCCTGGAGCGCTAATACGCGGGAGTACAATGAGCAGTTCTTC
TRBJ2-5 TRBV28 - - CASWGRSFETQYF TGTGCCAGTTGGGGGCGCTCATTTGAGACCCAGTACTTC
TRBJ1-4 TRBV18 once TRBD1 CASSPTGGAREKLFF TGTGCCAGCTCACCTACAGGGGGCGCCCGGGAAAAACTGTTTTTT
TRBJ1-2 TRBV10-3 - - CAVSGVQYGYTF TGTGCCGTCAGTGGTGTTCAATATGGCTACACCTTC
TRBJ1-2 TRBV5-6 once TRBD1 CASSSLDRAGYGYTF TGTGCCAGCAGCTCCCTCGACAGGGCGGGCTATGGCTACACCTTC
TRBJ2-5 TRBV2 - TRBD2 CASHGLAYGETQYF TGTGCCAGCCATGGACTAGCGTACGGGGAGACCCAGTACTTC
TRBJ1-3 TRBV9 - TRBD1 CASSVTGRGNTIYF TGTGCCAGCAGCGTGACAGGGCGAGGAAACACCATATATTTT
TRBJ2-5 TRBV6-6 - - CASRRQTGGWETQYF TGTGCCAGTCGACGACAGACCGGCGGTTGGGAGACCCAGTACTTC